This TCR beta chain comes out of a study of blood T cell repertoires in COVID-19. Whole-study context: Acute-phase and convalescent COVID-19 samples originated in the United States, Italy and Spain. Sample material is recorded as cDNA or gDNA derived from T cells, B-cell-depleted T cells, or PBMCs.

This clone came up once. Trimming pared 3 bases from V and 8 bases from J, leaving 19 bases between. There are 15 residues in the CDR3. The germline CDR1 and CDR2 sequences are MGHRA and YSYEKL. As handled by the study authors: Estimates of nucleated cell counts were drawn from the amplification of reference gene primers. Assay used: immunoSEQ multiplex PCR; TCRdb lists only in-frame clones, some missing. Clonal size and the V and J genes are those of that table, whereas D and trimming came from the DNA. This sample has 150,000 to 200,000 clones, with about 88% found just once. The TCR was taken from a man under 40 with active or convalescent COVID-19. Sequencing was carried out using peripheral blood. The J gene is TRBJ1-2, the V gene TRBV4-1; possibly TRBD1 for D (6 bases). CDR3 nucleotide sequence: TGCGCCAGCAGCCATACTCCTGTGGGCGGGGGCGGCTACACCTTC. It encodes CASSHTPVGGGGYTF.